The source of this TCR beta chain is a study of T cell repertoires in cytomegalovirus infection. Study summary: CMV infection plus the matching HLA type was flagged by public TCR beta signatures. Findings and caveats of the study: Clonotype analysis showed dominance of the ex vivo response by HLA-C-restricted CMV-specific TCR beta clonotypes. Carriage of CMV together with the relevant HLA was identifiable through cumulative public TCR beta family frequency.

The CDR3 covers 14 residues. CDR1 and CDR2 from the germline V gene are SQVTM and ANQGSEA. V shed 3 bases and J shed 2 bases, with 10 bases lying between them. The table lists this clonotype with a few counts. Antigen specificity is unknown. TCRdb itself ran the reads through MiXCR, one entry per CDR3 protein. The sample lists over 150,000 distinct CDR3 sequences, 17% occurring once. V gene TRBV29-1 combines with J gene TRBJ2-2; TRBD2 is a possible D gene (5 bases). The sample taken for sequencing was CD8+ T cells from PBMCs. This sequence was found in a human donor in good health (CMV status not recorded). Some clones in this sample may be carry-over from other donors' samples. As DNA, the CDR3 is TGCAGCGTTGAGTACGGGGTCAACACCGGGGAGCTGTTTTTT. Protein: CSVEYGVNTGELFF.